The 26 T cell receptor beta chains in this list originate from one sample, sequenced in a study of cytomegalovirus exposure and HLA in healthy donors. Generated by immunoSEQ multiplex PCR, the TCRdb table keeps only in-frame clones and is missing some. The profile shows about 56,000 clones, roughly 92% of them singletons. Input material: PBMCs. The receptors here all came from a man aged 18 to 29 in good health and CMV-seronegative.

The gene calls are TRBV29-1 and TRBJ2-1; 9 bases are shared with TRBD2. Germline assignment: CDR1 SQVTM and CDR2 ANQGSEA. This CDR3 is 13 amino acids long. Losses at the gene ends were 4 bases for V and 10 bases for J; bases not matched to a gene: 8. CDR3 in DNA: TGCAGCGTTGTGGGCGGGAGGGCGGTGGAGCAGTTCTTC. It codes for CSVVGGRAVEQFF.

CDR3 coding DNA: TGCGCCAGCAGCCAGGCAGACAGGGGAATTGCCTACGAGCAGTACTTC. Its translation: CASSQADRGIAYEQYF. The genes are TRBV4-1 and TRBJ2-7, with 8 bases fitting TRBD1. With 3 bases clipped from V and 2 bases from J, the junction kept 9 bases outside the gene matches. CDR1 MGHRA and CDR2 YSYEKL come from the germline V gene. The CDR3 sequence is 16 residues long.

The genes are TRBV19 and TRBJ1-1; D uncertain. CDR3 length equals 14 residues. Germline V lookup: CDR1 LNHDA, CDR2 SQIVND (reference sequence). The germline V and J ends were trimmed by 7 bases and 4 bases, with 16 bases remaining between them. CDR3 loop: CASTAGGSGTEAFF. CDR3 DNA sequence: TGTGCCAGTACGGCGGGAGGGTCGGGCACTGAAGCTTTCTTT.

The V and J genes are TRBV5-1 and TRBJ2-7; 7 nucleotides agree with TRBD2. Germline values: CDR1 SGHRS, CDR2 YFSETQ. The V segment lost 3 bases and the J segment 3 bases; nucleotides outside the gene matches: 6. CDR3 length equals 14 residues. CDR3 nucleotide sequence: TGCGCCAGCAGCTGGGGAGGGCAGGACTACGAGCAGTACTTC. Its translation: CASSWGGQDYEQYF.

The V call is TRBV6-5, the J call TRBJ1-5; a weak D match, TRBD1 (5 bases). V lost 5 bases, J lost 0 bases, and 5 bases lay in between. The CDR3 contains 13 residues. Germline assignment: CDR1 MNHEY and CDR2 SVGAGI. CDR3 sequence (DNA): TGTGCCAGCAGTGGGGCTAGCAATCAGCCCCAGCATTTT. Translation: CASSGASNQPQHF.

V gene TRBV7-2 combines with J gene TRBJ2-5; TRBD2 aligns across 8 bases. Per germline, CDR1 SGHTA and CDR2 FQGNSA. The V gene end was trimmed by 4 bases and the J gene end by 5 bases; junction bases not matched to a gene: 15. The CDR3 covers 17 residues. The CDR3 protein is CASSSKSGSMMWETQYF. Written as DNA, the CDR3 is TGTGCCAGCAGCTCCAAGAGCGGGAGTATGATGTGGGAGACCCAGTACTTC.

The V call is TRBV6-1, the J call TRBJ2-5; 9 nucleotides line up with TRBD2. V shed 10 bases and J 5 bases; nucleotides not matched to a gene: 11. The CDR3 is 14 residues long. In germline, CDR1 is MNHNS, CDR2 SASEGT. Here the CDR3 reads CATRAGGALETQYF. CDR3 nucleotides: TGTGCCACCCGCGCGGGGGGGGCGCTTGAGACCCAGTACTTC.

This chain connects TRBV28 to TRBJ2-7; 9 bases line up with TRBD1. There are 15 residues in the CDR3. Germline V gene data show CDR1 as MDHEN and CDR2 as SYDVKM. V lost 7 bases and J lost 2; bases outside the gene matches: 9. The CDR3: CASIPRDRVPYEQYF. As DNA, the CDR3 is TGTGCCAGCATTCCTCGGGACAGGGTTCCCTACGAGCAGTACTTC.

This chain connects TRBV28 to TRBJ1-2; possible D gene TRBD1, 5 bases. Germline V lookup: CDR1 MDHEN, CDR2 SYDVKM. The CDR3 contains 12 residues. V was shortened by 2 bases and J by 8 bases, with 9 bases between the two germline ends. The CDR3 protein is CASSLGAMGYTF. Here the CDR3 DNA reads TGTGCCAGCAGTTTAGGGGCGATGGGCTACACCTTC.

This rearrangement joins TRBV19 to TRBJ2-7, with 14 nucleotides matching TRBD2. The CDR3 runs to 16 residues. Per the germline V gene, CDR1 is LNHDA and CDR2 is SQIVND (reference sequence). The trim removed 4 bases at V and 6 bases at J, leaving 8 bases unmatched. This CDR3 reads CASSTGTSGRSLEQYF. As DNA, the CDR3 is TGTGCCAGTAGTACCGGGACTAGCGGGAGATCCCTCGAGCAGTACTTC. The entire variable domain, with the rest obtained from reference TRBV19 and TRBJ2-7, is as follows: DGGITQSPKYLFRKEGQNVTLSCEQNLNHDAMYWYRQDPGQGLRLIYYSQIVNDFQKGDIAEGYSVSREKKESFPLTVTSAQKNPTAFYLCASSTGTSGRSLEQYFGPGTRLTVT.

V is TRBV9 and J is TRBJ2-1; D ambiguous. Germline V gene lookup returns CDR1 SGDLS and CDR2 YYNGEE. This CDR3 has 14 amino acids. Trimming cost V 0 bases and J 6 bases, with 10 bases left between them. As DNA, the CDR3 is TGTGCCAGCAGCGTAGGTCTGGCTTTCAATGAGCAGTTCTTC. Amino acid sequence: CASSVGLAFNEQFF.

The rearrangement links TRBV5-1 to TRBJ2-3, with a weak D call TRBD1 (6 bases). CDR3 length equals 15 residues. The V gene's germline CDR1 is SGHRS and CDR2 YFSETQ. Between the trimmed V and J ends, which lost 2 bases and 1 base, there was a span of 11 bases. This CDR3 is CASSLQGFGTDTQYF. The CDR3 DNA reads as TGCGCCAGCAGCTTACAGGGTTTTGGCACAGATACGCAGTATTTT.

This rearrangement joins TRBV5-1 to TRBJ2-7; 13 nucleotides agree with TRBD2. This CDR3 region has 15 residues. With 4 bases clipped from V and 1 base from J, the junction kept 2 bases outside the gene matches. The germline V gene encodes CDR1 SGHRS and CDR2 YFSETQ. CDR3 region: CASSRTSGSSYEQYF. As DNA, the CDR3 is TGCGCCAGCAGCAGGACTAGCGGGAGTTCCTACGAGCAGTACTTC. The full variable domain, rest sourced from reference TRBV5-1 and TRBJ2-7, is KAGVTQTPRYLIKTRGQQVTLSCSPISGHRSVSWYQQTPGQGLQFLFEYFSETQRNKGNFPGRFSGRQFSNSRSEMNVSTLELGDSALYLCASSRTSGSSYEQYFGPGTRLTVT.

The J gene is TRBJ2-6, the V gene TRBV5-5, with TRBD2 matching over 9 bases. With V trimmed by 3 bases and J by 0 bases, 10 bases remained unmatched. The CDR3 is 19 residues long. Germline assignment: CDR1 SGHKS and CDR2 YYEKEE (reference sequence). The CDR3 spells CASSSGGGGFSSGANVLTF. The CDR3 DNA follows: TGTGCCAGCAGCTCGGGCGGGGGGGGCTTTAGCTCTGGGGCCAACGTCCTGACTTTC.

This sequence joins TRBV19 and TRBJ1-2; D call uncertain. The ends were cut back, 4 bases at V and 2 bases at J, with 8 bases in the middle. Germline V gene data show CDR1 as LNHDA and CDR2 as SQIVND (reference sequence). The CDR3 sequence is 13 residues long. This chain's CDR3 is CASSRAGNYGYTF. The CDR3 nucleotides read TGTGCCAGTAGTAGGGCTGGGAACTATGGCTACACCTTC.

The J gene is TRBJ2-2, the V gene TRBV28; D is undetermined. Germline V gene lookup returns CDR1 MDHEN and CDR2 SYDVKM. The V gene lost 7 bases and the J gene lost 4 bases, with 10 bases spanning the gap. The CDR3 covers 13 residues. This CDR3 is CASNVEVTGELFF. The CDR3 DNA reads TGTGCCAGCAACGTCGAGGTCACCGGGGAGCTGTTTTTT.

On this clone itself: An end of the junction differs from the germline gene, which may be a read error. The chain uses TRBV6-5 and TRBJ2-5, with D perhaps TRBD2 (5 bases). Germline CDR1 reads MNHEY; CDR2 reads SVGAGI. The CDR3 covers 14 residues. CDR3 DNA: TGTGCCAGCAGACCCCATTGGGAGCAAGATACCCAGTACTTC. It specifies CASRPHWEQDTQYF.

CDR3 nucleotide sequence: TGTGCCAGCAGAGAGTACAGGAACACTGAAGCTTTCTTT. Translated: CASREYRNTEAFF. This chain links TRBV2 with TRBJ1-1; no clear D gene. From germline, CDR1 is SNHLY and CDR2 FYNNEI. Deletions cut 6 bases from V and 1 base from J, with 9 bases between. The CDR3 spans 13 residues.

The genes are TRBV11-2 and TRBJ2-1; no clear D. Trimming took 4 bases from V and 8 from J, leaving 9 bases between them. The CDR3 runs 12 residues. Germline-derived CDR1 and CDR2 are SGHAT and FQNNGV. The DNA for the CDR3 is TGTGCCAGCAGCTCACTCTTTCATGAGCAGTTCTTC. As protein: CASSSLFHEQFF.

This chain links TRBV9 with TRBJ2-1; TRBD2 aligns across 8 bases. The CDR3 covers 15 residues. In germline, CDR1 is SGDLS, CDR2 YYNGEE. V was pared by 2 bases and J by 2 bases, with 3 bases of the junction left unmatched. The CDR3 DNA follows: TGTGCCAGCAGCGTCGAGCGGGAGACCTACAATGAGCAGTTCTTC. Residues: CASSVERETYNEQFF.

The chain combines TRBV30 with TRBJ1-1; 10 bases agree with TRBD1. The CDR3 extends over 14 amino acids. The ends lost 8 bases at V and 4 bases at J; junction bases unmatched: 10. Germline CDR1 reads GTSNPN; CDR2 reads SVGIG (reference sequence). The CDR3 DNA is TGTGCCCCCCCGGGACAGGGGAGTCCCACTGAAGCTTTCTTT. This translates into CAPPGQGSPTEAFF.

J is TRBJ1-2 and V is TRBV5-1; TRBD1 matches at 10 bases. The CDR3 has 13 residues. From germline, CDR1 is SGHRS and CDR2 YFSETQ. Trimming took 4 bases from V and 8 from J; bases not matched to a gene: 5. The CDR3 bases are TGCGCCAGCAGCGAAGGACAGGGGGGCGGCTACACCTTC. Protein product: CASSEGQGGGYTF.

This chain uses TRBV4-3 with TRBJ1-2, with TRBD1 matching over 8 bases. CDR1 is LGHNA, CDR2 YSLEER, per germline. Unmatched junction bases numbered 7, after V lost 4 bases and J lost 3 bases. This CDR3 comprises 15 residues. The CDR3, as DNA: TGCGCCAGCAGCCCCCGGACAGGGAGAGACTATGGCTACACCTTC. Translated: CASSPRTGRDYGYTF.

The chain employs TRBV7-2 and TRBJ2-3; possible D gene TRBD2, 7 bases. The germline V gene has CDR1 SGHTA and CDR2 FQGNSA. The CDR3 runs to 16 residues. Deletions cut 0 bases from V and 5 bases from J, with 15 bases between. CDR3 in DNA: TGTGCCAGCAGCTTAGCGGGGGGGGCGGGTCTAGATACGCAGTATTTT. Translation: CASSLAGGAGLDTQYF.

J is TRBJ2-7 and V is TRBV9; 8 bases match TRBD2. The germline V gene has CDR1 SGDLS and CDR2 YYNGEE. The CDR3 extends over 18 amino acids. V shed 3 bases, J shed 2 bases, and the junction held 16 bases outside the gene matches. The CDR3 DNA follows: TGTGCCAGCAGCGAACGCTTCGTGGGGCGGGAGGCTACCTACGAGCAGTACTTC. This gives the protein CASSERFVGREATYEQYF.

This clone was seen only a few times. J is TRBJ2-5 and V is TRBV5-5; tentatively, D is TRBD1 (5 bases). V was clipped by 0 bases and J by 3 bases, with 12 bases between them. This CDR3 has 15 amino acids. Germline CDR1 and CDR2: SGHKS and YYEKEE (reference sequence). The CDR3 sequence: CASSLDQGREETQYF. The CDR3 region has the DNA TGTGCCAGCAGCTTGGATCAGGGAAGGGAAGAGACCCAGTACTTC.